What follows are 5 T cell receptor beta chains derived from one specimen sequenced in a study of T cell repertoires in cytomegalovirus infection. These receptors are not linked to any known antigen. Each CDR3 protein gets one entry after TCRdb re-called the reads with MiXCR. The sample records roughly 920,000 distinct CDR3 sequences, approximately 33% being singletons. The sample here was cultured CD8+ T cells from PBMCs, taken from culture after CMV antigen stimulation. All receptors come from a human donor in good health (CMV status not recorded). Some clones in this sample may be carry-over from other donors' samples.

V usage is TRBV19 and J usage is TRBJ2-1; D perhaps matches TRBD1 (6 bases). Trimming removed 3 bases from V and 9 bases from J, with 12 bases in between. Germline V gene sequence: CDR1 LNHDA, CDR2 SQIVND (reference sequence). This CDR3 contains 13 residues. CDR3 loop: CASSMGAIGEQFF. The CDR3 coding sequence is TGTGCCAGTAGTATGGGGGCCATTGGTGAGCAGTTCTTC. Supplemented by reference TRBV19 and TRBJ2-1, the full variable domain reads DGGITQSPKYLFRKEGQNVTLSCEQNLNHDAMYWYRQDPGQGLRLIYYSQIVNDFQKGDIAEGYSVSREKKESFPLTVTSAQKNPTAFYLCASSMGAIGEQFFGPGTRLTVL.

A few counts support this clonotype. The chain joins TRBV28 to TRBJ1-5, with D perhaps matching TRBD1 (6 bases). The CDR3 spans 15 residues. Per the germline V gene, CDR1 is MDHEN and CDR2 is SYDVKM. With 4 bases removed from V and 0 bases from J, the gap between germline ends came to 10 bases. The CDR3 sequence: CASSSGTNSNQPQHF. The CDR3, as DNA: TGTGCCAGCAGTTCCGGGACAAATAGCAATCAGCCCCAGCATTTT.

The sample holds a few counts of this clonotype. The CDR3 DNA is TGTGCCAGCAGCTTAGGAGGCGGGTTCTCTGGGGCCAACGTCCTGACTTTC. As protein: CASSLGGGFSGANVLTF. The chain recombines TRBV7-9 with TRBJ2-6; tentatively, D is TRBD2 (5 bases). CDR3 size: 17 residues. Germline V gene data show CDR1 as SEHNR and CDR2 as FQNEAQ (reference sequence). The ends were cut back, 1 base at V and 0 bases at J, with 10 bases in the middle.

This rearrangement joins TRBV20-1 to TRBJ1-4; maybe TRBD1 (5 bases). Per the germline V gene, CDR1 is DFQATT and CDR2 is SNEGSKA (reference sequence). This CDR3 contains 14 residues. V lost 0 bases and J 8 bases, leaving 13 bases between the germline ends. DNA for the CDR3: TGCAGTGCTAGAGATTGGTCAGGGAAGGAAAAACTGTTTTTT. Translation gives CSARDWSGKEKLFF.

The chain links TRBV14 to TRBJ2-3, with 10 bases aligning to TRBD1. This CDR3 has 18 residues. The germline CDR1 and CDR2 sequences are SGHDN and FVKESK. Losses at the gene ends were 0 bases for V and 2 bases for J; bases not matched to a gene: 8. CDR3 DNA: TGTGCCAGCAGCCAAGATCTAGCGACAGGGGGCAACACAGATACGCAGTATTTT. Translated, it gives CASSQDLATGGNTDTQYF. The variable domain in full, completed from reference TRBV14 and TRBJ2-3, reads EAGVTQFPSHSVIEKGQTVTLRCDPISGHDNLYWYRRVMGKEIKFLLHFVKESKQDESGMPNNRFLAERTGGTYSTLKVQPAELEDSGVYFCASSQDLATGGNTDTQYFGPGTRLTVL.